This T cell receptor beta chain emerged from a study of blood T cell repertoires in COVID-19. Only in-frame clones appear in the TCRdb table, and some are missing; sequencing was by immunoSEQ multiplex PCR. The table has some 70,000 clones, more than 65% seen once. Germline CDR1 and CDR2: MNHEY and SVGAGI. Trimming shortened V by 8 bases and J by 3 bases, and 8 bases separated the two germline ends. The CDR3 is 11 amino acids. The clonotype comes from a woman aged 45-59 years with acute or convalescent COVID-19. V is TRBV6-5 and J is TRBJ2-7; D is uncertain. The sequencing sample was made of peripheral blood. The CDR3 protein is CASGELYEQYF. DNA for the CDR3: TGTGCCAGCGGAGAACTCTACGAGCAGTACTTC.